This TCR beta chain stems from a study of spatial heterogeneity in lung cancer (dated by TCRdb to between 2018 and 2021). In the study overall: Beta-chain transcripts were consistently detected in greater numbers than alpha-chain transcripts, which likely reflects a higher abundance of beta-chain transcripts. In non-small cell lung cancer, the study made a quantitative comparison of TCR alpha and beta repertoires among multiple tumor regions, matched nontumor lung and blood. In the raw uncorrected reads, each unique combination of TCR and UMI appeared more than ten times on average. Nonsynonymous mutation counts, determined by whole-exome sequencing of tumor tissue, were related to TCR repertoire features. At surgery, some 200 tumor regions, 61 to 75 matched nontumor lung samples and 45 to 60 PBMC samples were TCR-sequenced for both alpha and beta chains. Broader findings and caveats from the paper: Ubiquitous expanded tumor TCRs showed up in blood more often at tumor resection than at routine follow-up. Additional single-cell paired TCR alpha and beta sequencing was considered necessary to confirm, at a functional level, the hypothesis that regional TCRs recognize regional mutations.

On this clonotype: Its antigen target is currently unknown. Base qualities are not recorded, but no much larger clone differs from it by a single base.

V and J lose 1 base and 4 bases, and a span of 4 bases separates them. According to the germline V gene, CDR1 reads SGHTA and CDR2 reads FQGNSA. Counted from cysteine to phenylalanine, this CDR3 has 13 amino acids. The sequence is cut down to CDR3 DNA, 39 bases in frame from base 1. The intended sense of this specimen's time point label: sample taken at primary tumor resection. Without any cell sorting, TCR sequencing was performed on whole RNA extracted either from tumor and nontumor lung tissue or from cryopreserved PBMC samples. Donors were about 70 patients with early-stage, untreated non-small cell lung cancer from the lung TRACERx cohort. Patients were selected for TCR sequencing only if sufficient RNA was available from at least two tumor regions. The protocol used for the library was 5' RACE. The run used a NextSeq 500. In the TCR library protocol, a unique molecular identifier was attached to each TCR cDNA molecule so that PCR and sequencing errors could be corrected. In the source study's methods: TCR identification, UMI-based error correction and CDR3 extraction were performed with Decombinator tools. Expanded TCRs were defined as those above a frequency of 2 per 1,000, corresponding to the top 1% of the tumor frequency distribution. Renyi diversity was calculated using the R vegan package after each repertoire was subsampled 100 times to 5,000 TCRs. CDR3 similarity networks were built from amino acid triplet string-kernel similarity, connecting CDR3s with pairwise similarity above 0.82. TCRdb passed the public sequencing reads through fastp at Q25 and MiXCR, retaining productive beta sequences. Merged by CDR3 protein, the rows form single entries marked with the most common genes and DNA. The V and J calls here are based on TCRdb, not the publication. The sample includes about 82,000 distinct CDR3 sequences, with roughly 13% observed a single time. The ten biggest clones cover around 4.3% of the sample.

The clonotype originates from a male donor with early-stage non-small cell lung cancer. The sample in question was PBMCs, obtained at surgery. The chain links TRBV7-2 with TRBJ2-2, with an unclear D gene assignment. The DNA sequence is TGTGCCAGCAGCTTAGGTCGCACCGGGGAGCTGTTTTTT. Protein translation: CASSLGRTGELFF.